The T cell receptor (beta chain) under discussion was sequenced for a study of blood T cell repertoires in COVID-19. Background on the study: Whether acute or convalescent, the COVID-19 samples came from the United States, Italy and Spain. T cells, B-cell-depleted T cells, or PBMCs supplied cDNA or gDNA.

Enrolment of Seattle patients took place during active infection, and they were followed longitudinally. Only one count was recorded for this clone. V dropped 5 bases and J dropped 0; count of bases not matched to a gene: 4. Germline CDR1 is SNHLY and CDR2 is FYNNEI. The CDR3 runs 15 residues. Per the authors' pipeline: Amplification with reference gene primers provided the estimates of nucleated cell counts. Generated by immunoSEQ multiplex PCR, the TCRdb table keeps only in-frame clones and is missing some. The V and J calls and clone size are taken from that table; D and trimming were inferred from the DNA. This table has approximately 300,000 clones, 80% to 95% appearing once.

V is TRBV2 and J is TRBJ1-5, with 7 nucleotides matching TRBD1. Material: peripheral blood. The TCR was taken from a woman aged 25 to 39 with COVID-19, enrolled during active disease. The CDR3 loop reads CASSPGGNSNQPQHF. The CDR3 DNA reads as TGTGCCAGCAGTCCAGGGGGTAATAGCAATCAGCCCCAGCATTTT. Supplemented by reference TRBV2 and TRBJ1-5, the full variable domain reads EPEVTQTPSHQVTQMGQEVILRCVPISNHLYFYWYRQILGQKVEFLVSFYNNEISEKSEIFDDQFSVERPDGSNFTLKIRSTKLEDSAMYFCASSPGGNSNQPQHFGDGTRLSIL.